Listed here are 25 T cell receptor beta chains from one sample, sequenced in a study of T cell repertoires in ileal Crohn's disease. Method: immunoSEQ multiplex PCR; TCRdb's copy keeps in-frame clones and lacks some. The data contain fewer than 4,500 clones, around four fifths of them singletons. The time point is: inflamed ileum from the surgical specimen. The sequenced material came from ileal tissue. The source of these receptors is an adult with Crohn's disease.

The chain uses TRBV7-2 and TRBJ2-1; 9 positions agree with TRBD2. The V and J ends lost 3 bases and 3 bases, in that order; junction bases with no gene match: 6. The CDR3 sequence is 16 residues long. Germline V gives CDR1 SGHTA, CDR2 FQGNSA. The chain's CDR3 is CASSLDSGSLYNEQFF. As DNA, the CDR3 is TGTGCCAGCAGCTTGGATAGCGGGAGCCTCTACAATGAGCAGTTCTTC.

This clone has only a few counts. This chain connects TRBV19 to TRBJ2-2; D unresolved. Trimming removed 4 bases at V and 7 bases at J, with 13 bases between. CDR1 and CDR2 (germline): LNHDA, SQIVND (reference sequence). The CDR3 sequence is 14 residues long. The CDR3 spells CASSKSDVIGELFF. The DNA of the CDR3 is TGTGCCAGTAGTAAAAGCGACGTAATCGGGGAGCTGTTTTTT.

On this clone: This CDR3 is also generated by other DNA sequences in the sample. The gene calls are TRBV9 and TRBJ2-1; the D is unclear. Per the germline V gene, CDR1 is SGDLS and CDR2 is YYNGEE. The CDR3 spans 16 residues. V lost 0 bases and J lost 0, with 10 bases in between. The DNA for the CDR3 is TGTGCCAGCAGCGTAGGGCCCCGGAGCTCCTACAATGAGCAGTTCTTC. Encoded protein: CASSVGPRSSYNEQFF.

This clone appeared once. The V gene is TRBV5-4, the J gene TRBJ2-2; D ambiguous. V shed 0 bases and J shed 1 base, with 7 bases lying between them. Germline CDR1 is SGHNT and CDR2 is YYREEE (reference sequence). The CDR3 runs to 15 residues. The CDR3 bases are TGTGCCAGCAGCTTGGACTTCCAGAACACCGGGGAGCTGTTTTTT. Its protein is CASSLDFQNTGELFF.

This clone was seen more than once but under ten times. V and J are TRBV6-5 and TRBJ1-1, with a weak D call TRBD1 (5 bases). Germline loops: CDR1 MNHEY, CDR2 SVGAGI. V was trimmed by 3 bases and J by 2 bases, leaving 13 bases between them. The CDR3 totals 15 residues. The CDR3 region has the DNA TGTGCCAGCAGTTATAATCCAGGGTTAAACACTGAAGCTTTCTTT. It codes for CASSYNPGLNTEAFF.

CDR3 sequence: CASSRAGNSNEQFF. The DNA for the CDR3 is TGTGCCAGCTCACGAGCGGGGAATAGCAATGAGCAGTTCTTC. This chain uses TRBV18 with TRBJ2-1; TRBD2 matches at 7 bases. There are 14 residues in the CDR3. V was pared by 4 bases and J by 6 bases, with 6 bases of the junction left unmatched. Germline CDR1 is KGHSH and CDR2 is LQKENI.

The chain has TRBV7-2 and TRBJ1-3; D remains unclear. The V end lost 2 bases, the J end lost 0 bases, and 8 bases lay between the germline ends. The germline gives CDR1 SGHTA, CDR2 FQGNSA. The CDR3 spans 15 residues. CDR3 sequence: CASSLMDYSGNTIYF. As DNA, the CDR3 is TGTGCCAGCAGCTTAATGGACTACTCTGGAAACACCATATATTTT.

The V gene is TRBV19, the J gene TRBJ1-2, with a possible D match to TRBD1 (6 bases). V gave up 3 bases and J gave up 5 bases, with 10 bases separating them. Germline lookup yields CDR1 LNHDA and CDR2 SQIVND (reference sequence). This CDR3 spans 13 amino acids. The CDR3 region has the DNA TGTGCCAGTAGTATTGCAGGGGAATATGGCTACACCTTC. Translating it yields CASSIAGEYGYTF.

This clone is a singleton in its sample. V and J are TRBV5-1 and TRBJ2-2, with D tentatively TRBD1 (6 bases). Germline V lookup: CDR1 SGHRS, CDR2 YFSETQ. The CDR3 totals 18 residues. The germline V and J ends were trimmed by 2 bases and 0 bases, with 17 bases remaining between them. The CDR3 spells CASSFRLTGSTNTGELFF. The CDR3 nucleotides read TGCGCCAGCAGCTTTAGGCTTACAGGGAGCACGAACACCGGGGAGCTGTTTTTT. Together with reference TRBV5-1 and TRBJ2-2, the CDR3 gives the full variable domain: KAGVTQTPRYLIKTRGQQVTLSCSPISGHRSVSWYQQTPGQGLQFLFEYFSETQRNKGNFPGRFSGRQFSNSRSEMNVSTLELGDSALYLCASSFRLTGSTNTGELFFGEGSRLTVL.

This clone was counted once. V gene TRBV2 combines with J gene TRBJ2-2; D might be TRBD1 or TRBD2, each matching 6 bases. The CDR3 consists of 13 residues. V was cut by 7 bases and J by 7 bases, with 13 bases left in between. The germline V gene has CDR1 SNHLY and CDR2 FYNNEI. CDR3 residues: CASMRGAYGELFF. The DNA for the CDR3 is TGTGCCAGCATGAGGGGGGCCTACGGGGAGCTGTTTTTT.

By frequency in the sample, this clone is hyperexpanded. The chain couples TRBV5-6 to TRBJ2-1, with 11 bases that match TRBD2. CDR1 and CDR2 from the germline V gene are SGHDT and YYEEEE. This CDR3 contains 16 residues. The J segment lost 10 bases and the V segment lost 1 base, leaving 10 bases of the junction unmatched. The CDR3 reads CASSLRSVLAGAEQFF. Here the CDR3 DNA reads TGTGCCAGCAGCTTGAGGTCTGTACTAGCGGGGGCCGAGCAGTTCTTC. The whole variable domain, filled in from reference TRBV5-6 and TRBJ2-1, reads DAGVTQSPTHLIKTRGQQVTLRCSPKSGHDTVSWYQQALGQGPQFIFQYYEEEERQRGNFPDRFSGHQFPNYSSELNVNALLLGDSALYLCASSLRSVLAGAEQFFGPGTRLTVL.

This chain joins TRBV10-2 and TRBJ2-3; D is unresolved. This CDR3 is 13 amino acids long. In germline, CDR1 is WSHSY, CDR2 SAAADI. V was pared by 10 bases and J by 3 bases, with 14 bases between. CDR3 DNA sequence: TGCGCCACCACCGGAATAGCAACAGATACGCAGTATTTT. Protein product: CATTGIATDTQYF.

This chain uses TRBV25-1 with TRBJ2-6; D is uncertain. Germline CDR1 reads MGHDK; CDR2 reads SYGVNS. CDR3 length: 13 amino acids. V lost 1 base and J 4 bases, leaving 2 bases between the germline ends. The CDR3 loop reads CASSESGANVLTF. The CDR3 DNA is TGTGCCAGCAGTGAATCCGGGGCCAACGTCCTGACTTTC.

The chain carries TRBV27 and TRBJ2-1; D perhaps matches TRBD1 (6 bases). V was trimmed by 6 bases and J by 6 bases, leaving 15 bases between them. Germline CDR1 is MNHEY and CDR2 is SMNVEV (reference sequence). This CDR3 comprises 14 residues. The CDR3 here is CASRPQGTSNEQFF. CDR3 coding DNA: TGTGCCAGCAGACCCCAGGGGACCAGCAATGAGCAGTTCTTC.

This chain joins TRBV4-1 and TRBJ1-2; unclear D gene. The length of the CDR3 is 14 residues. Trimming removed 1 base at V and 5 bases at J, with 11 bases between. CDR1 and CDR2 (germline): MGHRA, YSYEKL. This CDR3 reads CASSQVTAGYGYTF. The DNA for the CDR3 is TGCGCCAGCAGCCAAGTTACGGCGGGGTATGGCTACACCTTC.

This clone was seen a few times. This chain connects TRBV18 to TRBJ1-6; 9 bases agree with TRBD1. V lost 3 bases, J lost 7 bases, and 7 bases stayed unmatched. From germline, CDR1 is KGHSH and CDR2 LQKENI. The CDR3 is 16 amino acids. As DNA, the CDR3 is TGTGCCAGCTCACCCTTCGGACAGGGGAACAATTCACCCCTCCACTTT. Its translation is CASSPFGQGNNSPLHF.

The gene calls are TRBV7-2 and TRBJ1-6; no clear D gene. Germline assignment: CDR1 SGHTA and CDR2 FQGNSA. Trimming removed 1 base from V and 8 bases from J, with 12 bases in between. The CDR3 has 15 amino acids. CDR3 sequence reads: CASSLEVTGYSPLHF. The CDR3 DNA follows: TGTGCCAGCAGCTTAGAGGTAACGGGCTATTCACCCCTCCACTTT.

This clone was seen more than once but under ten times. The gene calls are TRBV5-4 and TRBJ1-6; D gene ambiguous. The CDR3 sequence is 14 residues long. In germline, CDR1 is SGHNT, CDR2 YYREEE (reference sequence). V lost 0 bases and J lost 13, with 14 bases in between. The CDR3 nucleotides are TGTGCCAGCAGCTTGGAGGCTGACACGTCGCCCCTCCACTTT. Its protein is CASSLEADTSPLHF.

In nucleotides, the CDR3 is TGTGCCAGCACCCCCCTCATGGGGGGTTCCTACGAGCAGTACTTC. The encoded protein is CASTPLMGGSYEQYF. This chain uses TRBV28 with TRBJ2-7, with TRBD2 as a possible D gene (6 bases). Germline values: CDR1 MDHEN, CDR2 SYDVKM. Between the trimmed V and J ends, which lost 7 bases and 1 base, there was a span of 17 bases. The CDR3 has 15 residues.

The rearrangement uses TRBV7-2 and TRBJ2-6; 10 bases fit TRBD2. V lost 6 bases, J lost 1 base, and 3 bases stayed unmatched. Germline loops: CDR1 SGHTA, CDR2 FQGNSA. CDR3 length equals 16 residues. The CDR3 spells CASRAGLASGANVLTF. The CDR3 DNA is TGTGCCAGCAGAGCGGGACTAGCGTCTGGGGCCAACGTCCTGACTTTC.

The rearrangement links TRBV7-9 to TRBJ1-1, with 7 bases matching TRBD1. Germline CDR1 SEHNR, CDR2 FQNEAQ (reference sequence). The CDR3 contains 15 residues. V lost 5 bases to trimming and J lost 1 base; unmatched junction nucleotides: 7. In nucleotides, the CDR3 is TGTGCCAGCAGCGCAAAAGGGGGCGGGAACACTGAAGCTTTCTTT. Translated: CASSAKGGGNTEAFF.

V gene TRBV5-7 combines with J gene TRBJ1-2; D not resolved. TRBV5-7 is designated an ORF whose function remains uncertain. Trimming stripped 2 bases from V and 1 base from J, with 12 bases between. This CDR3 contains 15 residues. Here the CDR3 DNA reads TGTGCCAGCAGCTTAAGTGAGAATTTTAACTATGGCTACACCTTC. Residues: CASSLSENFNYGYTF.

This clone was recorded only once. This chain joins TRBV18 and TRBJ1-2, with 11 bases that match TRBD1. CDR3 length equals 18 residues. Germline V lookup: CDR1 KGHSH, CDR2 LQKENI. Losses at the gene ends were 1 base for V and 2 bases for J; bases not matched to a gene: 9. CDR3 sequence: CASSPRESGTGGNYGYTF. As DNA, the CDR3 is TGTGCCAGCTCACCACGGGAGTCCGGGACAGGGGGGAACTATGGCTACACCTTC.

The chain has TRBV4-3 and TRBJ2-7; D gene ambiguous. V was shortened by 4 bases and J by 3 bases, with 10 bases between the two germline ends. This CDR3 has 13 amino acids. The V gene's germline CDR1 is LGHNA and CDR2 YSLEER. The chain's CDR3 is CASSLLNGYEQYF. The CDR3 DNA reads TGCGCCAGCAGCCTACTTAACGGCTACGAGCAGTACTTC.

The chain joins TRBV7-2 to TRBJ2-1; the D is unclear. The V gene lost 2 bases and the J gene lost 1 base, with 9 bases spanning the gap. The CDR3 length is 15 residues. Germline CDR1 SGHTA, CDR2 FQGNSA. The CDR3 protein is CASSLSTGSYNEQFF. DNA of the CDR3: TGTGCCAGCAGCTTAAGTACGGGTTCCTACAATGAGCAGTTCTTC.